This T cell receptor (beta chain) was recovered during a study of regulatory T cells in long-lasting Graves disease. Study-level background: Graves' patients who were just diagnosed had used antithyroid drugs for under 3 months.

Time point specified: newly diagnosed GD, antithyroid drugs for less than 3 months. The TCR library was made from RNA extracted from PBMCs. This clonotype was recorded a few times. Library construction for TCR beta used iRepertoire HTBI primers and Arm-PCR of CDR3 regions. TCRdb passed the multiplex PCR reads through MiXCR, listing each CDR3 protein once. The repertoire consists of a few hundred thousand distinct CDR3 sequences, with around 15% occurring once and the leading ten covering around 27%. The sample was also linked to a second study, of T cells in Graves' hyperthyroidism and ophthalmopathy.

The sequence came from a middle-aged man with Graves disease. The sequencing here drew on peripheral blood mononuclear cells (PBMCs), taken at new diagnosis, from a patient treated with antithyroid drugs.

This CDR3 is CASSGTRSGGEQFF. Written as DNA, the CDR3 is TGTGCCAGCAGTGGGACAAGGAGTGGAGGTGAGCAGTTCTTC. V usage is TRBV6-1 and J usage is TRBJ2-1; TRBD1 or TRBD2 may be the D gene (5 bases each). The CDR3 consists of 14 residues. Germline assignment: CDR1 MNHNS and CDR2 SASEGT. The ends were cut back, 4 bases at V and 9 bases at J, with 16 bases in the middle.